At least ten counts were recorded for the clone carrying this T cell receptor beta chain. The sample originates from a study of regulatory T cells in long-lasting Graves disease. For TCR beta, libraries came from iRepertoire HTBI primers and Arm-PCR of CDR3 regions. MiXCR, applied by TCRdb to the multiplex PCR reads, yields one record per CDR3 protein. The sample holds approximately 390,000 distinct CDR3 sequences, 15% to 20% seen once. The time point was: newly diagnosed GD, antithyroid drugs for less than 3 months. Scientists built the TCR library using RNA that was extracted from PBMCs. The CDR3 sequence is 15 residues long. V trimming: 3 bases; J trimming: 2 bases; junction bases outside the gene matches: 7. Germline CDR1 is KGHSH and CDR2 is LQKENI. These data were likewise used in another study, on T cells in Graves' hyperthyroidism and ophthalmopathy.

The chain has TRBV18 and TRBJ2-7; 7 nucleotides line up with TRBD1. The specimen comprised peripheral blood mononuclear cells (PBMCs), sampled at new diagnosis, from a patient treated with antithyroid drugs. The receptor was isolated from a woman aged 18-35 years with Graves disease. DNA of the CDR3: TGTGCCAGCTCACCGAGCTCTACAGGGGCCTACGAGCAGTACTTC. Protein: CASSPSSTGAYEQYF.